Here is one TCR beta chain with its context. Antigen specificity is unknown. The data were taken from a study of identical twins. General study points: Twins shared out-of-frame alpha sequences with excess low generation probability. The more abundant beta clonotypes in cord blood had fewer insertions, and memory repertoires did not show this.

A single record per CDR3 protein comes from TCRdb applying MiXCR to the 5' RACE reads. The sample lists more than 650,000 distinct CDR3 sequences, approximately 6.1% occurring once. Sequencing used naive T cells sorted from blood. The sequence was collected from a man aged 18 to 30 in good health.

CDR3 DNA: TGTGCCACCACGCCGACTAGCGGGAGTGGTACCGGGGAGCTGTTTTTT. Its translation is CATTPTSGSGTGELFF. This chain joins TRBV27 and TRBJ2-2; 12 nucleotides align to TRBD2. CDR3 length: 16 amino acids. V lost 10 bases, J lost 5 bases, and 11 bases stayed unmatched. CDR1 and CDR2 from the germline V gene are MNHEY and SMNVEV (reference sequence).